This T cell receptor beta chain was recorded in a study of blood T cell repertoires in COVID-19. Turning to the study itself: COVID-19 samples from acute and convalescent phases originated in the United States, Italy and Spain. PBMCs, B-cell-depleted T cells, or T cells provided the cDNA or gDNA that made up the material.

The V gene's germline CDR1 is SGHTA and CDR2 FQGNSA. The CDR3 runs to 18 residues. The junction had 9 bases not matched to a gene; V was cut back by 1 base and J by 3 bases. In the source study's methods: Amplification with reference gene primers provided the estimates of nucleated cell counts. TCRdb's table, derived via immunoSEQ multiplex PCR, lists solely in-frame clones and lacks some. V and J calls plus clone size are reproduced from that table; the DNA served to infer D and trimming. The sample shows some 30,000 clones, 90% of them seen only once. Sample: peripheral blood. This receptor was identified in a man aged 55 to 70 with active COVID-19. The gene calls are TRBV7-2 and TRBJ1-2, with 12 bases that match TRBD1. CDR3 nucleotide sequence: TGTGCCAGCAGCTTAGGAATCTACGGGACAGGGGGCGACTATGGCTACACCTTC. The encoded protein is CASSLGIYGTGGDYGYTF.